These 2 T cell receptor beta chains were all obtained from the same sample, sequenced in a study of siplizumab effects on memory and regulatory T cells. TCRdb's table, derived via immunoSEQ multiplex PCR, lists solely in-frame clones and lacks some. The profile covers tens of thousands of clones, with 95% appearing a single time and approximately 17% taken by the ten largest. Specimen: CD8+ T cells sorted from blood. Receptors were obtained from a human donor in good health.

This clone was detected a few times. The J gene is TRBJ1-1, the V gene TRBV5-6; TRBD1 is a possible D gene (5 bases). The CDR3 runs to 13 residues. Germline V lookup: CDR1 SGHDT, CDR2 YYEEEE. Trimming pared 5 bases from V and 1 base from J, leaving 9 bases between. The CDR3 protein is CASSSGQNTEAFF. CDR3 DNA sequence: TGTGCCAGCAGTTCCGGACAGAACACTGAAGCTTTCTTT. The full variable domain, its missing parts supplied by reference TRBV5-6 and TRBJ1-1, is DAGVTQSPTHLIKTRGQQVTLRCSPKSGHDTVSWYQQALGQGPQFIFQYYEEEERQRGNFPDRFSGHQFPNYSSELNVNALLLGDSALYLCASSSGQNTEAFFGQGTRLTVV.

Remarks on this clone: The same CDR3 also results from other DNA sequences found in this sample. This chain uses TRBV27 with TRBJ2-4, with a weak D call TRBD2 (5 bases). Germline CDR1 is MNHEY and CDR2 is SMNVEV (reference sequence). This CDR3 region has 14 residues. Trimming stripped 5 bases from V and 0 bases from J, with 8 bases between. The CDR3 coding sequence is TGTGCCAGCAGTCTCCGGGGAGCCAAAAACATTCAGTACTTC. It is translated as CASSLRGAKNIQYF.